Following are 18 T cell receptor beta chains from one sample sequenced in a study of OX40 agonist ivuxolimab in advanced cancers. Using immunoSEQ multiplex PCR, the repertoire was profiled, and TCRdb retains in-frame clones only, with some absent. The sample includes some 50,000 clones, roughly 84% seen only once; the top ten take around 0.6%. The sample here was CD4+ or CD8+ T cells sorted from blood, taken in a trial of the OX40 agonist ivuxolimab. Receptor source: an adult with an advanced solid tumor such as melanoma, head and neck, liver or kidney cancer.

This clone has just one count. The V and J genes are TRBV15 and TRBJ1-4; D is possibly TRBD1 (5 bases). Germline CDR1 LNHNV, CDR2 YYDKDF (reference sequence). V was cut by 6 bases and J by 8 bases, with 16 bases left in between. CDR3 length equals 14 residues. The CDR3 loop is CATRGAGTEEKLFF. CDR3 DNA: TGTGCCACCAGAGGGGCGGGGACCGAGGAAAAACTGTTTTTT.

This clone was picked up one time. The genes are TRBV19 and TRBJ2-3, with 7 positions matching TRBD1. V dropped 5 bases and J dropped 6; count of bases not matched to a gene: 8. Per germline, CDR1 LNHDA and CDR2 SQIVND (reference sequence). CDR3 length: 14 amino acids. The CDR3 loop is CASSWTGKSDTQYF. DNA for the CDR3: TGTGCCAGTAGTTGGACAGGAAAGAGCGATACGCAGTATTTT.

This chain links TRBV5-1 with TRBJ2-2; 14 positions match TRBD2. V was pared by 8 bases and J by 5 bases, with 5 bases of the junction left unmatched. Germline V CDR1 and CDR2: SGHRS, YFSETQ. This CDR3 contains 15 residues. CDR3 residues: CASGLAGGGTGELFF. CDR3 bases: TGCGCCAGTGGACTAGCGGGAGGTGGTACCGGGGAGCTGTTTTTT. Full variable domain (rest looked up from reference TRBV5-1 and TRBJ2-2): KAGVTQTPRYLIKTRGQQVTLSCSPISGHRSVSWYQQTPGQGLQFLFEYFSETQRNKGNFPGRFSGRQFSNSRSEMNVSTLELGDSALYLCASGLAGGGTGELFFGEGSRLTVL.

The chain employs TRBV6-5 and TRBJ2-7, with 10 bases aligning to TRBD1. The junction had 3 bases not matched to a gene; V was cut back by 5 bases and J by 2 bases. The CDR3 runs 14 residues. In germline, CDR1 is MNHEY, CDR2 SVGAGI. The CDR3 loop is CASSRTGGTYEQYF. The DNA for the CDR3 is TGTGCCAGCAGTAGGACAGGGGGAACCTACGAGCAGTACTTC.

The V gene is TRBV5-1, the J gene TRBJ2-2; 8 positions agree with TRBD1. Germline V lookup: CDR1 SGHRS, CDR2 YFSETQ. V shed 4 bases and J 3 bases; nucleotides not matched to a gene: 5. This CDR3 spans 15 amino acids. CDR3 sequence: CASSPTGVDTGELFF. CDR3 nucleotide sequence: TGCGCCAGCAGCCCGACAGGGGTTGACACCGGGGAGCTGTTTTTT.

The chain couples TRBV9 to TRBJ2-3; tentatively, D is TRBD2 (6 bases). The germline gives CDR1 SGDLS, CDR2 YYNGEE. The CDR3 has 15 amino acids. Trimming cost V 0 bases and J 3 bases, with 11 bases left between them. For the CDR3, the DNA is TGTGCCAGCAGCGTAGATCCGGGGAGGACAGATACGCAGTATTTT. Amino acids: CASSVDPGRTDTQYF.

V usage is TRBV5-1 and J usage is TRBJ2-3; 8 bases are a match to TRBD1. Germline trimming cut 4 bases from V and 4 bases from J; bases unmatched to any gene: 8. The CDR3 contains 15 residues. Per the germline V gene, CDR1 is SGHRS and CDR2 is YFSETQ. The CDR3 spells CASSNNPRGPDTQYF. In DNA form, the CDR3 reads TGCGCCAGCAGCAACAACCCCAGGGGGCCAGATACGCAGTATTTT.

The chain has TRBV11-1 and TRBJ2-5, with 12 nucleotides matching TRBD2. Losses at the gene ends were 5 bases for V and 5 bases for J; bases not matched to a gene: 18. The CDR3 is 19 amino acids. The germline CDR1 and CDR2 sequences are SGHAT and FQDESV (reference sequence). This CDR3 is CASSQGLSGLAGPLETQYF. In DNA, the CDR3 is TGTGCCAGCAGCCAGGGGCTTTCCGGACTAGCGGGACCTCTGGAGACCCAGTACTTC.

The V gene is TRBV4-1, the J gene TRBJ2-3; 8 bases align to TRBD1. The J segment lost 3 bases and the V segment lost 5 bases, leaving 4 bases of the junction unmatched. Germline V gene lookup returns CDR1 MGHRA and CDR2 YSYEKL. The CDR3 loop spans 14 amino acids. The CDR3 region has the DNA TGCGCCAGCAGCAGGGACAGGTCGACAGATACGCAGTATTTT. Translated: CASSRDRSTDTQYF.

CDR3 loop: CSARGGSNEQFF. The DNA for the CDR3 is TGCAGCGCCAGGGGGGGCTCCAATGAGCAGTTCTTC. The V gene is TRBV29-1, the J gene TRBJ2-1; the D call may be TRBD1 or TRBD2 (7 bases each). V was clipped by 7 bases and J by 6 bases, with 13 bases between them. Germline assignment: CDR1 SQVTM and CDR2 ANQGSEA. The CDR3 length is 12 residues.

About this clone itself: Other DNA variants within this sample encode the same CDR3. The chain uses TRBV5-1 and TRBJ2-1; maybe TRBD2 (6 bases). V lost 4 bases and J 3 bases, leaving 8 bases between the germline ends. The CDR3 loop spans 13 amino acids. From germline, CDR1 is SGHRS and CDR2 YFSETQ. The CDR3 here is CASSPGGYNEQFF. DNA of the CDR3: TGCGCCAGCAGCCCCGGGGGCTACAATGAGCAGTTCTTC.

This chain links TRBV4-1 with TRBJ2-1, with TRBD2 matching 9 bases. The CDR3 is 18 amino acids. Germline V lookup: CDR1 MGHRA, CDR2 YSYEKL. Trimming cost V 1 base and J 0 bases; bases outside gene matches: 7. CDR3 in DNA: TGCGCCAGCAGCCAAGGTGGTAGCGGGAGAGGCTCCTACAATGAGCAGTTCTTC. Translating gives CASSQGGSGRGSYNEQFF.

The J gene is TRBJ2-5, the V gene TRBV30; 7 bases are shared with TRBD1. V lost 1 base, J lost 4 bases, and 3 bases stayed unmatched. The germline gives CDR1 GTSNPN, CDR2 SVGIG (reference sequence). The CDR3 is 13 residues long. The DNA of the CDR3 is TGTGCCTGGAGTGCGACAGGGTTAGAGACCCAGTACTTC. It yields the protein CAWSATGLETQYF.

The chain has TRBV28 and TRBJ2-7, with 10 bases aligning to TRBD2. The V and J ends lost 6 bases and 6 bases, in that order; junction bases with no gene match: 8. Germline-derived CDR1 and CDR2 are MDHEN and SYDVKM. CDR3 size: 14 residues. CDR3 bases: TGTGCCAGCAGGTCGCCGGGACTAGCGTTCGAGCAGTACTTC. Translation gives CASRSPGLAFEQYF.

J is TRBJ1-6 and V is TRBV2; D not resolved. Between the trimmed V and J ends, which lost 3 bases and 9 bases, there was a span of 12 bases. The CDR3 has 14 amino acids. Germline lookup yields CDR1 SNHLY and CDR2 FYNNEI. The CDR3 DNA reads TGTGCCAGCAGTGAGACGCCGGGCAGTTCACCCCTCCACTTT. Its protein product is CASSETPGSSPLHF.

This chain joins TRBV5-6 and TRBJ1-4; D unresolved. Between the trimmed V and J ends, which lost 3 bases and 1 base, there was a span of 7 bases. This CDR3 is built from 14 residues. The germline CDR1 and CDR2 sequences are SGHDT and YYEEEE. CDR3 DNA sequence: TGTGCCAGCAGCTCGTACCAAACTAATGAAAAACTGTTTTTT. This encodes CASSSYQTNEKLFF.

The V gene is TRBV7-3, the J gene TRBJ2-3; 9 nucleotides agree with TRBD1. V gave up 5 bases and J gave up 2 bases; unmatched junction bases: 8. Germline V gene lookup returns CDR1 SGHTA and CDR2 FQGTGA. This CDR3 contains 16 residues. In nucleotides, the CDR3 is TGTGCCAGCAGCAAACAGGGGGCCGGTCACACAGATACGCAGTATTTT. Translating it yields CASSKQGAGHTDTQYF.

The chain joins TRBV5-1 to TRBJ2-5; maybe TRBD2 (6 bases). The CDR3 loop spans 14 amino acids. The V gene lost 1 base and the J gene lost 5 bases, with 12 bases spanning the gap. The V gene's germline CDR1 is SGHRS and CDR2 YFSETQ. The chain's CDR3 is CASSLFPGGETQYF. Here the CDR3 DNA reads TGCGCCAGCAGCTTGTTTCCAGGAGGGGAGACCCAGTACTTC. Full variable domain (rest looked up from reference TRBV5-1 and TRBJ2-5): KAGVTQTPRYLIKTRGQQVTLSCSPISGHRSVSWYQQTPGQGLQFLFEYFSETQRNKGNFPGRFSGRQFSNSRSEMNVSTLELGDSALYLCASSLFPGGETQYFGPGTRLLVL.